What follows is one TCR beta chain and its context. Its target is not known. The data were obtained in a study of regulatory dendritic cells for organ transplantation. About the study: Regulatory dendritic cells came from monocytes given vitamin D3 and IL-10.

Study-level results: Alloreactive memory CD8+ T cell pools varied considerably between individuals. Regulatory dendritic cells appeared to expand memory CD8+ clones less than mature ones.

Profiled with immunoSEQ multiplex PCR; TCRdb holds only in-frame clones, not every one. The sample carries tens of thousands of clones, 65% to 90% recorded once. Germline assignment: CDR1 LNHDA and CDR2 SQIVND (reference sequence). The CDR3 loop spans 14 amino acids. Trimming removed 5 bases from V and 3 bases from J; junction bases left unmatched: 5. Sorted T cells were CFSE-labeled and cultured 5 days with allogeneic regulatory or mature dendritic cells at 1:10. Sample: naive CD4+ T cells from blood cultured with dendritic cells. The subset here: CD45RA+ naive T cells. V and J are TRBV19 and TRBJ2-7; 9 bases match TRBD2. This receptor was identified in a human donor in good health. The CDR3 bases are TGTGCCAGTAGTTCCCGACTAGCGGACTACGAGCAGTACTTC. This sequence encodes CASSSRLADYEQYF.